The clone carrying this T cell receptor beta chain showed up just a few times. The antigen is undetermined. V was pared by 2 bases and J by 1 base, with 5 bases of the junction left unmatched. This CDR3 has 17 amino acids. The V gene's germline CDR1 is MNHEY and CDR2 SMNVEV (reference sequence). The sample is drawn from a study of CD8+ T cells in alopecia areata. Study-level findings and limits: Especially in alopecia totalis/universalis, lesional scalp showed greater clonality than normal scalp did. Resident alphabeta T cells of normal skin are also sequenced in scalp samples. Whether baseline CD8+ expansion is linked to response remains uncertain, given a single nonresponder.

Specified treatment: oral pan-JAK inhibitor, 5-10 mg twice daily. Collection of lesional scalp punch biopsies and peripheral blood was performed in alopecia areata patients. Sequencing used cDNA as its template, made by extracting RNA and reverse transcribing it. Some clones are missing from TCRdb's copy, which holds only in-frame ones; the method was immunoSEQ multiplex PCR. This sample has 95,000 to 150,000 clones, with over 60% found just once. This clonotype was obtained from a human donor with alopecia areata. The sample here was CD4+ T cells sorted from blood, taken at week 4, from a patient treated with tofacitinib. The chain carries TRBV27 and TRBJ1-5; 10 nucleotides agree with TRBD1. The CDR3 protein is CASSLASGQGSNQPQHF. The CDR3 region has the DNA TGTGCCAGCAGTTTAGCATCGGGACAGGGGAGCAATCAGCCCCAGCATTTT.